The TCR beta chain described here comes from a study of shared T cell receptors in the human thymus. J was trimmed by 0 bases and V by 5 bases; bases with no gene match: 13. Per germline, CDR1 SGHAT and CDR2 FQNNGV. The CDR3 sequence is 18 residues long. Profiling relied on immunoSEQ multiplex PCR, and the TCRdb table lists in-frame clones only, not all of them. This sample carries about 500,000 clones, roughly 74% of them seen once, and the ten largest clones take around 0.012%. These data also featured in a second study, about human thymus T cells. In that study: From resections taken during corrective heart surgery, the thymus tissue was obtained.

This clonotype originated in a boy under three years old with a congenital heart defect. The chain combines TRBV11-2 with TRBJ2-5; 9 bases match TRBD2. Sequenced material: thymocytes. CDR3 in amino acids: CASSTRRGGRAYQETQYF. The CDR3 DNA reads as TGTGCCAGCAGCACCCGCCGGGGCGGGAGGGCGTACCAAGAGACCCAGTACTTC.